Here is one TCR beta chain with its context. Its antigen is undetermined. With 60 Vbeta and 13 Jbeta primers, the PCR was carried out. Data came from immunoSEQ multiplex PCR; TCRdb stores just in-frame clones and leaves some out. Here the sample spans under 100,000 clones, 55% to 75% being singletons. In nominal health when sampled, donors likely had unrecorded immune exposures nonetheless. After removal of 7 bases from V and 8 bases from J, the junction contained 11 bases not matched to a gene. Germline V gives CDR1 MDHEN, CDR2 SYDVKM. This CDR3 contains 15 residues. The data derive from a study of cytomegalovirus exposure and HLA in healthy donors. About the research overall: Across 350 to 500 genotyped donors, just over 80% landed in the Caucasian-associated ancestry cluster. General study results and limits: Rare TCR sequences dominated, though some public TCRs recurred in many donors. Later analysis reportedly placed an Asian-associated ancestry cluster below the roughly 690-donor mean in N-insertions.

The chain joins TRBV28 to TRBJ2-1, with 10 bases identical to TRBD2. The sequence was obtained from a woman between 50 and 59 years old in good health and CMV-seropositive. Sequences were obtained from PBMCs. The CDR3 sequence: CASTSGTSVVYEQFF. The CDR3 DNA sequence: TGTGCCAGCACCTCCGGGACTAGCGTAGTCTATGAGCAGTTCTTC.